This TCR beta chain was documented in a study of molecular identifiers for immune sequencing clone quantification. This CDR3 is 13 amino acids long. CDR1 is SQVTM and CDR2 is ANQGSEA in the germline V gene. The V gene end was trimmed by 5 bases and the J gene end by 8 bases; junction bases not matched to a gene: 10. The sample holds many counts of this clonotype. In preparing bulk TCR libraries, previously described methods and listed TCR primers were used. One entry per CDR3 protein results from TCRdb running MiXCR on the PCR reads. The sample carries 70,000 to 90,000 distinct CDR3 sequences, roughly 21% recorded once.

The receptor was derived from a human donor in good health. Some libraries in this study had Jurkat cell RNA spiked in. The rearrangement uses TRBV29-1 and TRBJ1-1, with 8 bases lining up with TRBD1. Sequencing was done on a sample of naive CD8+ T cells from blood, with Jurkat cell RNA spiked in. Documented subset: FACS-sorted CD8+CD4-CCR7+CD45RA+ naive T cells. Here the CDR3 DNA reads TGCAGCGTTCAGAGGACAGGGTCCCCGGAAGCTTTCTTT. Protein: CSVQRTGSPEAFF.